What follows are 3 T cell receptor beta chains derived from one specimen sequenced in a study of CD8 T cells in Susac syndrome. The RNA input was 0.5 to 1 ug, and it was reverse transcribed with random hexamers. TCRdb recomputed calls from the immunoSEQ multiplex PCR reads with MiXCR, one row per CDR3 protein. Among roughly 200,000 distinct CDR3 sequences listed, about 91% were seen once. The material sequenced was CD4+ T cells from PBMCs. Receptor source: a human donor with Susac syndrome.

The CDR3 loop is CASSYGTDYQPQHF. The CDR3 DNA follows: TGTGCCAGCAGTTACGGGACAGATTATCAGCCCCAGCATTTT. This chain connects TRBV6-6 to TRBJ1-5, with 7 bases lining up with TRBD1. Losses at the gene ends were 2 bases for V and 5 bases for J; bases not matched to a gene: 3. This CDR3 region has 14 residues. In germline, CDR1 is MNHNY, CDR2 SVGAGI (reference sequence).

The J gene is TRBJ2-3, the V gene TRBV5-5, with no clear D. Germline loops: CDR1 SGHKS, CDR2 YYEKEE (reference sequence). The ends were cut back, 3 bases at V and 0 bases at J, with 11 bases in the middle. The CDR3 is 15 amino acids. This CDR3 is CASSWQEYSTDTQYF. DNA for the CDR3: TGTGCCAGCAGCTGGCAGGAGTACAGCACAGATACGCAGTATTTT. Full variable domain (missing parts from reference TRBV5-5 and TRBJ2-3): DAGVTQSPTHLIKTRGQQVTLRCSPISGHKSVSWYQQVLGQGPQFIFQYYEKEERGRGNFPDRFSARQFPNYSSELNVNALLLGDSALYLCASSWQEYSTDTQYFGPGTRLTVL.

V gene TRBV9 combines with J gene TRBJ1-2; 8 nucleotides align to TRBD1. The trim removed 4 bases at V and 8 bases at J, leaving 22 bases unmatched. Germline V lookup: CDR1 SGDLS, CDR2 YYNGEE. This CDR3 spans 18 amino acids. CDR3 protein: CASSSRTGGGTGTSGYTF. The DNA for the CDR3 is TGTGCCAGCAGCTCACGGACCGGGGGAGGGACAGGTACCTCAGGCTACACCTTC.